This entry describes one TCR beta chain. The sample comes from a study of blood T cell repertoires in COVID-19. Study-level information: In each case, the material was cDNA or gDNA derived from T cells, B-cell-depleted T cells, or PBMCs.

Here immunoSEQ multiplex PCR was the method, and the copy in TCRdb shows in-frame clones only, minus some. The sample has just over 150,000 clones, about 93% seen once; the top ten hold over 3.5%. Germline lookup yields CDR1 MNHNY and CDR2 SVGAGI (reference sequence). CDR3 length: 17 amino acids. V shed 5 bases and J shed 0 bases, with 14 bases lying between them. V usage is TRBV6-6 and J usage is TRBJ2-6; no clear D. The source is a woman aged 45-65 years with acute or convalescent COVID-19. Sequenced input: peripheral blood. CDR3 sequence (DNA): TGTGCCAGCAGTCCCCGAGGAAGTCCCTCTGGGGCCAACGTCCTGACTTTC. Amino acids: CASSPRGSPSGANVLTF.